One sample yielded the 7 T cell receptor beta chains listed below, sequenced in a study of shared clonotypes between healthy human individuals. Profiled with immunoSEQ multiplex PCR; TCRdb holds only in-frame clones, not every one. Found here are roughly 1 million clones, about 77% of them singletons; the top ten hold roughly 1.5%. Sequenced: memory CD4+ T cells sorted from blood. This sample's subset: CD45RA-negative fraction. The receptor set was obtained from a young man in good health.

The chain is built from TRBV4-1 and TRBJ1-2, with a weak D call TRBD1 (6 bases). The V end lost 4 bases, the J end lost 2 bases, and 8 bases lay between the germline ends. CDR1 and CDR2 (germline): MGHRA, YSYEKL. The CDR3 extends over 13 amino acids. For the CDR3, the DNA is TGCGCCAGCAGCCTAACAGGGAACTATGGCTACACCTTC. Encoded protein: CASSLTGNYGYTF.

In its sample, this clone was seen a few times. The chain uses TRBV5-1 and TRBJ1-1; D is ambiguous. The CDR3 is 13 residues long. Germline V gene lookup returns CDR1 SGHRS and CDR2 YFSETQ. V lost 4 bases and J lost 1, with 8 bases in between. As DNA, the CDR3 is TGCGCCAGCAGCCGGGGAGGGAACACTGAAGCTTTCTTT. It codes for CASSRGGNTEAFF.

Note on this clone: The identical CDR3 is also encoded by other nucleotide sequences in the sample. The chain combines TRBV29-1 with TRBJ1-2, with 10 bases identical to TRBD1. Germline values: CDR1 SQVTM, CDR2 ANQGSEA. The CDR3 has 12 residues. After removal of 4 bases from V and 4 bases from J, the junction contained 0 bases not matched to a gene. CDR3 region: CSVGTGGYGYTF. The DNA of the CDR3 is TGCAGCGTTGGGACAGGGGGCTATGGCTACACCTTC.

The CDR3 nucleotides read TGTGCCAGCAGCTTCCGGGACAGGGGGCGTCACACTGAAGCTTTCTTT. Translating gives CASSFRDRGRHTEAFF. The rearrangement uses TRBV7-8 and TRBJ1-1; 12 bases agree with TRBD1. Germline assignment: CDR1 SGHVS and CDR2 FQNEAQ. The CDR3 is made up of 16 amino acids. V shed 3 bases and J 3 bases; nucleotides not matched to a gene: 5.

The gene calls are TRBV19 and TRBJ2-3, with TRBD2 matching over 9 bases. Germline-derived CDR1 and CDR2 are LNHDA and SQIVND (reference sequence). This CDR3 comprises 15 residues. Trimming at V came to 3 bases and at J to 2 bases, leaving 3 bases not matched to a gene. The CDR3 loop reads CASSMASGNTDTQYF. As DNA, the CDR3 is TGTGCCAGTAGTATGGCTAGCGGGAACACAGATACGCAGTATTTT. Full variable domain (outside the CDR3, taken from reference TRBV19 and TRBJ2-3): DGGITQSPKYLFRKEGQNVTLSCEQNLNHDAMYWYRQDPGQGLRLIYYSQIVNDFQKGDIAEGYSVSREKKESFPLTVTSAQKNPTAFYLCASSMASGNTDTQYFGPGTRLTVL.

This chain links TRBV2 with TRBJ1-4; no firm D call. Per germline, CDR1 SNHLY and CDR2 FYNNEI. Trimming took 7 bases from V and 8 from J, leaving 14 bases between them. There are 13 residues in the CDR3. The CDR3 DNA reads TGTGCCAGCACCGGAGGTAGAGGAGAAAAACTGTTTTTT. Its translation is CASTGGRGEKLFF. The whole variable domain, filled in from reference TRBV2 and TRBJ1-4, reads EPEVTQTPSHQVTQMGQEVILRCVPISNHLYFYWYRQILGQKVEFLVSFYNNEISEKSEIFDDQFSVERPDGSNFTLKIRSTKLEDSAMYFCASTGGRGEKLFFGSGTQLSVL.

V and J are TRBV5-1 and TRBJ2-1, with D possibly TRBD2 on 6 matching bases. V lost 5 bases and J 10 bases, leaving 16 bases between the germline ends. The V gene's germline CDR1 is SGHRS and CDR2 YFSETQ. This CDR3 has 13 residues. The CDR3 bases are TGCGCCAGCAGGACCGGAGGGGTGGGGGAGCAGTTCTTC. It yields the protein CASRTGGVGEQFF.